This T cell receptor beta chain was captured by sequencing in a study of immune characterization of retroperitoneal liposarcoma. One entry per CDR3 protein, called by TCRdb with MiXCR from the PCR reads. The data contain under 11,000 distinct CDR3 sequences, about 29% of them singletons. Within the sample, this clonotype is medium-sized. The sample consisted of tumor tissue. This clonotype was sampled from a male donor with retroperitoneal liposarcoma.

The CDR3 DNA follows: TGTGCCAGCAGTTACCAGGGGGCCGGAGACGAGCAGTACTTC. This sequence encodes CASSYQGAGDEQYF. The rearrangement links TRBV6-6 to TRBJ2-1; 8 bases map to TRBD1. The DNA end is more similar to TRBJ2-7, so the J call may be wrong. Per the germline V gene, CDR1 is MNHNY and CDR2 is SVGAGI (reference sequence). The length of the CDR3 is 14 residues.